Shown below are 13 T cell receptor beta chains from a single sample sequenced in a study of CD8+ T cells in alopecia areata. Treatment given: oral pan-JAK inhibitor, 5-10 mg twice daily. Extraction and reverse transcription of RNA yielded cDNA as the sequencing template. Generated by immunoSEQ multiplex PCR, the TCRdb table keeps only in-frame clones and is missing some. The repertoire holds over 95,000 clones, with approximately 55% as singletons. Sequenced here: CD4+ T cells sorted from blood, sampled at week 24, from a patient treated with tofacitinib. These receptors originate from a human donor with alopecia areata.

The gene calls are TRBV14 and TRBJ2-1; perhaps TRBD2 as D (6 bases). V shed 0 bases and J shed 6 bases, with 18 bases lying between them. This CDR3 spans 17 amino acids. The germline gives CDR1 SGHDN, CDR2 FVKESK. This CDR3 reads CASSQDRFLRTINEQFF. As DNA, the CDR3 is TGTGCCAGCAGCCAAGATCGCTTTCTTAGGACTATCAATGAGCAGTTCTTC. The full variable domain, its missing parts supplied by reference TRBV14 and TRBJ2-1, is EAGVTQFPSHSVIEKGQTVTLRCDPISGHDNLYWYRRVMGKEIKFLLHFVKESKQDESGMPNNRFLAERTGGTYSTLKVQPAELEDSGVYFCASSQDRFLRTINEQFFGPGTRLTVL.

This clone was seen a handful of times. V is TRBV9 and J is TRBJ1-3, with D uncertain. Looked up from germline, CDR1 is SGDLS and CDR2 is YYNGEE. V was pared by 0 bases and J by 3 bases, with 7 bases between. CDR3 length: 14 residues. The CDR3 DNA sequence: TGTGCCAGCAGCGTAGAGGATAATGGAAACACCATATATTTT. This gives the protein CASSVEDNGNTIYF. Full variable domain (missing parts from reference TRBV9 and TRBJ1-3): DSGVTQTPKHLITATGQRVTLRCSPRSGDLSVYWYQQSLDQGLQFLIQYYNGEERAKGNILERFSAQQFPDLHSELNLSSLELGDSALYFCASSVEDNGNTIYFGEGSWLTVV.

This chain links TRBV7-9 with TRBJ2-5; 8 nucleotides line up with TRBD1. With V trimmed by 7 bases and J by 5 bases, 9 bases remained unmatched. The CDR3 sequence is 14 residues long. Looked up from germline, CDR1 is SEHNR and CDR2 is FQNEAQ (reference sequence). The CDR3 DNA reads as TGTGCCAGCACCAACAGGGGGAGCGGGGAGACCCAGTACTTC. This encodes CASTNRGSGETQYF.

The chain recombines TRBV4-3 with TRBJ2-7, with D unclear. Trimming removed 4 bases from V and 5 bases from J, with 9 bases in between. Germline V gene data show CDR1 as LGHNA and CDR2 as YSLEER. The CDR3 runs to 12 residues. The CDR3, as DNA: TGCGCCAGCAGCCGTCAGGATGACGAGCAGTACTTC. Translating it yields CASSRQDDEQYF.

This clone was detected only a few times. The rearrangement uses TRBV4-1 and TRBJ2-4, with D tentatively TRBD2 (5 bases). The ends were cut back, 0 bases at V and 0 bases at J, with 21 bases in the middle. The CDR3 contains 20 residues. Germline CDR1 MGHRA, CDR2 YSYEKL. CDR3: CASSQDRVRVRGLAKNIQYF. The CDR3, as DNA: TGCGCCAGCAGCCAAGACCGTGTGAGGGTCCGAGGACTAGCCAAAAACATTCAGTACTTC.

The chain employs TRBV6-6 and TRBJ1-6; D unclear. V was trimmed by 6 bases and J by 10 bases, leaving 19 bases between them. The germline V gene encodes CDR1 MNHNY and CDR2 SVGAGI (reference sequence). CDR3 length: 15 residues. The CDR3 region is CASRRTAIIGSPLHF. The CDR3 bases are TGTGCCAGCAGAAGGACGGCCATTATCGGATCACCCCTCCACTTT.

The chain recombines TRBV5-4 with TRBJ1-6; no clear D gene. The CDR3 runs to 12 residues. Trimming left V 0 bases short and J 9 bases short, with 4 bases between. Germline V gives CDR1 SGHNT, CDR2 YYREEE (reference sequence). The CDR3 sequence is CASSLDSSPLHF. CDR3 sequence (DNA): TGTGCCAGCAGCTTGGATAGTTCACCCCTCCACTTT.

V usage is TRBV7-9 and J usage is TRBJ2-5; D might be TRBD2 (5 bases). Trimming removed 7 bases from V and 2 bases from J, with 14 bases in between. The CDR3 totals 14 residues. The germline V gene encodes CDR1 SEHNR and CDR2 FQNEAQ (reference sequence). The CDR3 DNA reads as TGTGCCAGCACCCCAGGAGCGGTTCAAGAGACCCAGTACTTC. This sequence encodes CASTPGAVQETQYF.

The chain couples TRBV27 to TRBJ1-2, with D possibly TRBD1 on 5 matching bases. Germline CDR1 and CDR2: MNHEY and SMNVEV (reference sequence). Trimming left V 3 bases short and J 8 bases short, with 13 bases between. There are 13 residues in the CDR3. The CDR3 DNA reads TGTGCCAGCAGTTTGGCCAGGGCGGGAGGCTACACCTTC. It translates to CASSLARAGGYTF.

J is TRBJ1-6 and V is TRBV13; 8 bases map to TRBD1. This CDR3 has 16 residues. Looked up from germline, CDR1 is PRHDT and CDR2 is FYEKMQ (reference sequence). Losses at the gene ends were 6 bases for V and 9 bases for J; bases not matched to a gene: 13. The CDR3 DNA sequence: TGTGCCAGCAGTTCCCGGGACAGGTACTTCGTTTCACCCCTCCACTTT. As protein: CASSSRDRYFVSPLHF.

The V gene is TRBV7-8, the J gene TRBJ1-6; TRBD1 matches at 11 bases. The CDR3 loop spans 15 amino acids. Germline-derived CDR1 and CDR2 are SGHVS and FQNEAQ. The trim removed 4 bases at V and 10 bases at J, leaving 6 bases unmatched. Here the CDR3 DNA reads TGTGCCAGCAGCTCCGGGACAGGGGGAAGATCACCCCTCCACTTT. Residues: CASSSGTGGRSPLHF.

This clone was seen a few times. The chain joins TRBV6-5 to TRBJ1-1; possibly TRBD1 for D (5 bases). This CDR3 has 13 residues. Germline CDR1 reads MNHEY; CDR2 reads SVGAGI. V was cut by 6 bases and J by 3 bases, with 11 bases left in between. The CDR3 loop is CASSWGVDTEAFF. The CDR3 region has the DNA TGTGCCAGCAGCTGGGGGGTGGACACTGAAGCTTTCTTT.

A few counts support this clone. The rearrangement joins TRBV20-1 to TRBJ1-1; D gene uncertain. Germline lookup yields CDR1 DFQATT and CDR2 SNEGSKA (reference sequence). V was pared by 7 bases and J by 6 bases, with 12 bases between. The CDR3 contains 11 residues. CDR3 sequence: CSVSGKAEAFF. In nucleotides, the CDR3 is TGCAGTGTTAGTGGGAAGGCTGAAGCTTTCTTT.